These 15 T cell receptor beta chains were all obtained from the same sample, sequenced in a study of T-cell reconstitution after alpha-beta-depleted transplantation in children. A TCRbeta library incorporating unique molecular identifiers was prepared. TCRdb recomputed calls from the PCR reads with MiXCR, one row per CDR3 protein. The table records hundreds of thousands of distinct CDR3 sequences, approximately 9.8% of them present only once. Material: PBMCs from the stem cell graft donor, obtained from the stem cell graft. These receptors all stem from a human donor who donated a stem cell graft to a child with SCID.

This clonotype was detected a few times. The chain joins TRBV20-1 to TRBJ2-1; D is uncertain. CDR1 DFQATT and CDR2 SNEGSKA come from the germline V gene (reference sequence). Trimming cost V 0 bases and J 2 bases, with 11 bases left between them. The CDR3 length is 15 residues. The CDR3 sequence: CSARDSLYPYNEQFF. The CDR3 DNA follows: TGCAGTGCTAGAGATAGCTTATATCCCTACAATGAGCAGTTCTTC.

This clonotype occurred many times. The chain recombines TRBV3-1 with TRBJ2-3, with D perhaps matching TRBD2 (5 bases). CDR3 length equals 14 residues. The V gene's germline CDR1 is LGHDT and CDR2 YNNKEL (reference sequence). Trimming removed 0 bases from V and 7 bases from J, with 11 bases in between. The CDR3 DNA reads as TGTGCCAGCAGCCAAGATTTCCAGCGGAATACGCAGTATTTT. Translating it yields CASSQDFQRNTQYF.

This clonotype was counted only a few times. This sequence joins TRBV10-1 and TRBJ2-1, with TRBD1 matching 7 bases. This CDR3 region has 12 residues. CDR1 is WNHNN and CDR2 is SYGVQD in the germline V gene (reference sequence). The J segment lost 6 bases and the V segment lost 6 bases, leaving 2 bases of the junction unmatched. CDR3 sequence reads: CASSWTGNEQFF. The CDR3 DNA sequence: TGCGCCAGCAGCTGGACAGGCAATGAGCAGTTCTTC.

This clonotype showed up just a few times. This CDR3 is CASSLSYRIYEQYF. CDR3 DNA: TGTGCCAGCAGTTTATCGTACAGGATCTACGAGCAGTACTTC. This chain joins TRBV12-3 or TRBV12-4 and TRBJ2-7, with D perhaps matching TRBD1 (5 bases). The CDR3 contains 14 residues. The germline V and J ends were trimmed by 2 bases and 3 bases, with 11 bases remaining between them.

This clonotype was counted ten times or more. V and J are TRBV19 and TRBJ1-4; a weak D match, TRBD1 (6 bases). The CDR3 length is 14 residues. Trimming left V 9 bases short and J 5 bases short, with 16 bases between. The germline V gene encodes CDR1 LNHDA and CDR2 SQIVND (reference sequence). The CDR3 DNA is TGTGCCAGCCAACAGGGCGGGTTGAATGAAAAACTGTTTTTT. Translating it yields CASQQGGLNEKLFF.

This clonotype was counted a few times. The chain links TRBV29-1 to TRBJ2-3; 8 positions match TRBD1. The CDR3 runs 14 residues. CDR1 is SQVTM and CDR2 is ANQGSEA in the germline V gene. J gave up 4 bases and V 1 base, and 4 bases lay outside the gene matches. Written as DNA, the CDR3 is TGCAGCGTTGAAGTCAGGGGGCCGGCAGATACGCAGTATTTT. Translation: CSVEVRGPADTQYF.

This clonotype turned up a few times. The V gene is TRBV6-1, the J gene TRBJ2-3; TRBD1 might be the D (6 bases). Germline CDR1 MNHNS, CDR2 SASEGT. With 9 bases removed from V and 9 bases from J, the gap between germline ends came to 19 bases. This CDR3 comprises 13 residues. CDR3 DNA: TGTGCCAGTCGACCGTTTGGGACATCCACGCAGTATTTT. Protein product: CASRPFGTSTQYF.

The rearrangement joins TRBV14 to TRBJ2-5; 7 nucleotides agree with TRBD2. This CDR3 is 14 amino acids long. The ends lost 4 bases at V and 4 bases at J; junction bases unmatched: 6. Germline V lookup: CDR1 SGHDN, CDR2 FVKESK. The CDR3 region is CASSPYSGGETQYF. In nucleotides, the CDR3 is TGTGCCAGCAGCCCTTATTCGGGAGGAGAGACCCAGTACTTC. Complete variable domain (other parts from reference TRBV14 and TRBJ2-5): EAGVTQFPSHSVIEKGQTVTLRCDPISGHDNLYWYRRVMGKEIKFLLHFVKESKQDESGMPNNRFLAERTGGTYSTLKVQPAELEDSGVYFCASSPYSGGETQYFGPGTRLLVL.

This clonotype was seen more than once but under ten times. The CDR3: CASSYPQLPNYGYTF. The CDR3, as DNA: TGTGCCAGCAGTTACCCTCAGCTCCCTAACTATGGCTACACCTTC. The genes are TRBV6-5 and TRBJ1-2; no clear D. Germline CDR1 and CDR2: MNHEY and SVGAGI. CDR3 length equals 15 residues. Between the trimmed V and J ends, which lost 2 bases and 0 bases, there was a span of 10 bases.

This clonotype showed up just a few times. This sequence joins TRBV5-1 and TRBJ2-4; 9 nucleotides match TRBD1. The germline CDR1 and CDR2 sequences are SGHRS and YFSETQ. With 4 bases clipped from V and 9 bases from J, the junction kept 11 bases outside the gene matches. CDR3 length: 15 residues. The CDR3 loop is CASSMPDRGDVIQYF. In nucleotides, the CDR3 is TGCGCCAGCAGCATGCCGGACAGGGGAGATGTCATTCAGTACTTC.

Comment on this clonotype: The junction departs from germline at one end; a sequencing error may be responsible. This sequence joins TRBV5-4 and TRBJ1-2; D not resolved. The germline V gene encodes CDR1 SGHNT and CDR2 YYREEE (reference sequence). The CDR3 loop spans 9 amino acids. The CDR3 DNA follows: TGTGCCAGCAGCTTGCCTCCCAGCTTC. This translates into CASSLPPSF. Drawing the rest from reference TRBV5-4 and TRBJ1-2, the complete variable domain is ETGVTQSPTHLIKTRGQQVTLRCSSQSGHNTVSWYQQALGQGPQFIFQYYREEENGRGNFPPRFSGLQFPNYSSELNVNALELDDSALYLCASSLPPSFGSGTRLTVV.

The sample holds many counts of this clonotype. J is TRBJ2-7 and V is TRBV9; the D gene is possibly TRBD1 (5 bases). CDR3 length: 14 amino acids. V was clipped by 3 bases and J by 2 bases, with 12 bases between them. Germline V gene data show CDR1 as SGDLS and CDR2 as YYNGEE. CDR3 loop: CASSARQYPYEQYF. CDR3 DNA: TGTGCCAGCAGCGCCCGACAGTACCCCTACGAGCAGTACTTC. The full variable domain, its missing parts supplied by reference TRBV9 and TRBJ2-7, is DSGVTQTPKHLITATGQRVTLRCSPRSGDLSVYWYQQSLDQGLQFLIQYYNGEERAKGNILERFSAQQFPDLHSELNLSSLELGDSALYFCASSARQYPYEQYFGPGTRLTVT.

Many counts were recorded for this clonotype. This chain connects TRBV5-1 to TRBJ2-5, with D possibly being TRBD1 or TRBD2 (5 bases each). V dropped 6 bases and J dropped 2 bases, with 8 bases sitting between them. Germline CDR1 and CDR2: SGHRS and YFSETQ. This CDR3 is built from 12 residues. The CDR3 here is CASNEGQETQYF. As DNA, the CDR3 is TGCGCCAGCAATGAGGGGCAAGAGACCCAGTACTTC.

The rearrangement joins TRBV3-1 to TRBJ2-7; D is perhaps TRBD1 (5 bases). Per germline, CDR1 LGHDT and CDR2 YNNKEL (reference sequence). V gave up 9 bases and J gave up 2 bases, with 8 bases separating them. CDR3 length: 11 amino acids. CDR3 nucleotide sequence: TGTGCCAGTTTAGGGGCCTACGAGCAGTACTTC. Residues: CASLGAYEQYF.

V usage is TRBV4-2 and J usage is TRBJ2-3, with D possibly matching TRBD2 (6 bases). The germline CDR1 and CDR2 sequences are LGHNA and YNFKEQ. The CDR3 is made up of 14 amino acids. Trimming cost V 2 bases and J 2 bases, with 8 bases left between them. CDR3 coding DNA: TGTGCCAGCAGCCAACCTAGCGCCACAGATACGCAGTATTTT. Amino acid sequence: CASSQPSATDTQYF.